The entry below describes one TCR beta chain. Its antigen is unknown. No per-base quality is available; no much larger clone lies one base away. TCRbeta CDR3 regions were amplified from genomic DNA by means of the immunoSEQ Assay, a bias-controlled multiplex PCR. The authors' analysis ran thus. The number of nucleated cells in each sample was estimated by amplification of reference gene primers within the assay. To quantify the absolute abundance of each unique TCRbeta CDR3 rearrangement, sequence reads were collapsed and filtered. For each sample, productive Simpson clonality was calculated by taking the square root of Simpson's diversity index across productive rearrangements. This immuneACCESS table, as held by TCRdb, lists in-frame sequences with V and J called but not all clones. Of the missing ones, under half trace to an unresolved V gene in checked studies; the others have no known cause. Clone size and the V and J calls come from that table; the DNA yielded D and trimming. Counted in this sample were 50,000 to 65,000 clones; approximately 90% of them appeared once. The ten largest clones capture approximately 3% of the sample.

This entry is derived from a study of blood T cell repertoires in COVID-19 (TCRdb year 2020). Broadly, across the study: Samples covering the acute and convalescent phases of COVID-19 were provided by collaborators in the United States, Italy and Spain. The prospective study material was composed of cDNA or gDNA derived from T cells, B-cell-depleted T cells, or PBMCs. Deeply sampled blood TCRbeta repertoires from subjects exposed to, actively infected with, or recovered from COVID-19 were included in the dataset. The repertoires were released in a freely available public database meant as a resource for research on the immune response to SARS-CoV-2. Samples were obtained from the ongoing ImmuneRACE study (first 160 participants) and from some 1,300 subjects provided by 6 global collaborators. Nearly every sample came with metadata listing a de-identified subject ID, COVID-19 status, age in years and sex. Where available, HLA class I and class II types were taken from metadata supplied by the sample provider and were not determined by assay-based typing. Summary of the overall study and its limitations: The quantity of clinical and demographic metadata differed by source and by participant and was supplied without curation.

CDR3 length: 15 amino acids, cysteine to phenylalanine. The kept DNA is CDR3 alone, 45 bases in frame from the first base. Trimming removed 5 bases from V and 0 bases from J, leaving 13 bases between the germline ends. Sequences SGHVS (CDR1) and FQNEAQ (CDR2) are obtained from the germline V gene. Each collaborating institution followed its own protocols to collect whole blood in K2EDTA tubes. For TCRbeta analysis, collaborators shipped samples as frozen whole blood, isolated PBMCs, or DNA extracted from either of those sample types. This sequence originates from a man aged 45 to 65 with acute or convalescent COVID-19. The V and J genes are TRBV7-8 and TRBJ1-1; a tentative D match to TRBD1 spans 5 bases. The sample taken for sequencing was peripheral blood. The CDR3 protein: CASSPRQLMNTEAFF. The nucleotide sequence reads TGTGCCAGCAGCCCTCGACAGTTAATGAACACTGAAGCTTTCTTT.